The 32 T cell receptor beta chains given below trace back to one sample, sequenced in a study of response to subunit inactivated influenza vaccine. TCRdb fed the RT-PCR reads into MiXCR, producing one record per CDR3 protein. The sample yields approximately 520,000 distinct CDR3 sequences, roughly 27% seen once. Specimen: CD4+ T cells sorted from PBMCs, collected less than 6 days after vaccination. The receptors were gathered from a man aged 45 to 65 who received an inactivated influenza vaccine.

V gene TRBV20-1 combines with J gene TRBJ2-5, with TRBD2 matching over 13 bases. CDR3 length: 16 residues. CDR1 and CDR2 from the germline V gene are DFQATT and SNEGSKA (reference sequence). Trimming took 6 bases from V and 2 from J; bases not matched to a gene: 9. DNA for the CDR3: TGCAGTGCGCGCGGACTAGCGGGGGCTAGACAAGAGACCCAGTACTTC. This encodes CSARGLAGARQETQYF.

This clonotype was observed at least ten times. This chain joins TRBV12-3 or TRBV12-4 and TRBJ1-1; 9 bases map to TRBD1. With 4 bases clipped from V and 1 base from J, the junction kept 10 bases outside the gene matches. The CDR3 runs to 17 residues. As DNA, the CDR3 is TGTGCCAGCAGTTCATACAGGGGGCGAATGGGGAACACTGAAGCTTTCTTT. This translates into CASSSYRGRMGNTEAFF.

J is TRBJ2-3 and V is TRBV15, with 8 positions matching TRBD1. This CDR3 has 15 residues. Germline-derived CDR1 and CDR2 are LNHNV and YYDKDF (reference sequence). After removal of 4 bases from V and 0 bases from J, the junction contained 3 bases not matched to a gene. The CDR3 protein is CATSTGGGSTDTQYF. The CDR3 coding sequence is TGTGCCACCAGCACAGGGGGCGGGAGCACAGATACGCAGTATTTT.

CDR3 nucleotide sequence: TGTGCCAGCAGCTTGGCCCATGCGGGGGGGCAAGAGACCCAGTACTTC. This translates into CASSLAHAGGQETQYF. The chain has TRBV5-5 and TRBJ2-5; TRBD2 aligns across 9 bases. V was pared by 0 bases and J by 2 bases, with 5 bases of the junction left unmatched. This CDR3 region has 16 residues. Per germline, CDR1 SGHKS and CDR2 YYEKEE (reference sequence).

The rearrangement uses TRBV2 and TRBJ1-6; TRBD1 matches 7 bases. The CDR3 has 14 residues. Trimming took 4 bases from V and 14 from J; bases not matched to a gene: 11. Germline values: CDR1 SNHLY, CDR2 FYNNEI. In DNA, the CDR3 is TGTGCCAGCAGTGTGGAGGGGGCCGTTCAATCCCTCCACTTT. Its translation: CASSVEGAVQSLHF.

This clonotype was detected a few times. The V and J genes are TRBV4-1 and TRBJ2-7, with a tentative D call TRBD2 (6 bases). Germline-derived CDR1 and CDR2 are MGHRA and YSYEKL. V gave up 0 bases and J gave up 1 base, with 13 bases separating them. CDR3 size: 16 residues. CDR3 residues: CASSQEPRGRSYEQYF. CDR3 nucleotides: TGCGCCAGCAGCCAAGAACCCCGGGGGAGATCCTACGAGCAGTACTTC.

This chain uses TRBV29-1 with TRBJ2-5, with D possibly matching TRBD2 (6 bases). Between the trimmed V and J ends, which lost 1 base and 0 bases, there was a span of 9 bases. In germline, CDR1 is SQVTM, CDR2 ANQGSEA. The CDR3 runs 14 residues. The CDR3 DNA is TGCAGCGTTGAAGGACGGGGGAACCAAGAGACCCAGTACTTC. This encodes CSVEGRGNQETQYF.

A few counts support this clonotype. The genes are TRBV15 and TRBJ2-5; D is uncertain. V lost 1 base and J lost 2, with 8 bases in between. The CDR3 sequence is 14 residues long. Germline assignment: CDR1 LNHNV and CDR2 YYDKDF (reference sequence). CDR3 nucleotides: TGTGCCACCAGCAGAGGACCACTACAAGAGACCCAGTACTTC. It encodes CATSRGPLQETQYF.

This clonotype was observed a handful of times. The gene calls are TRBV11-2 and TRBJ2-1; D might be TRBD1 or TRBD2, each matching 5 bases. CDR1 is SGHAT and CDR2 is FQNNGV in the germline V gene. This CDR3 comprises 15 residues. The V and J ends lost 0 bases and 10 bases respectively, with 16 bases between them. DNA for the CDR3: TGTGCCAGCAGCTTAGATCATGGGACCTCTAAAGAGCAGTTCTTC. This gives the protein CASSLDHGTSKEQFF.

A few counts support this clonotype. V gene TRBV12-3 or TRBV12-4 combines with J gene TRBJ2-5; D uncertain. Trimming removed 1 base from V and 7 bases from J, with 13 bases in between. There are 14 residues in the CDR3. This CDR3 is CASSLGAVTVTQYF. CDR3 in DNA: TGTGCCAGCAGTTTAGGTGCGGTAACGGTGACCCAGTACTTC.

The rearrangement links TRBV5-5 to TRBJ2-1, with a weak D call TRBD2 (7 bases). Per the germline V gene, CDR1 is SGHKS and CDR2 is YYEKEE (reference sequence). V lost 4 bases and J 3 bases, leaving 14 bases between the germline ends. There are 15 residues in the CDR3. The DNA of the CDR3 is TGTGCCAGCAGCAGGCAAGGGGGGGACTACAATGAGCAGTTCTTC. This codes for CASSRQGGDYNEQFF.

The gene calls are TRBV7-2 and TRBJ2-5; a possible D gene is TRBD2 (5 bases). Per germline, CDR1 SGHTA and CDR2 FQGNSA. V lost 3 bases and J 2 bases, leaving 10 bases between the germline ends. This CDR3 spans 14 amino acids. CDR3 sequence: CASSFRGLQETQYF. CDR3 sequence (DNA): TGTGCCAGCAGCTTCCGGGGTTTGCAAGAGACCCAGTACTTC.

V usage is TRBV12-3 or TRBV12-4 and J usage is TRBJ1-6; tentatively, D is TRBD1 (6 bases). V lost 6 bases and J 7 bases, leaving 13 bases between the germline ends. The CDR3 length is 14 residues. CDR3 residues: CASRPGEGNSPLHF. The CDR3 DNA follows: TGTGCCAGCAGACCAGGGGAAGGAAATTCACCCCTCCACTTT.

The chain has TRBV28 and TRBJ2-1; TRBD2 matches at 14 bases. This CDR3 is 19 amino acids long. Germline V gene lookup returns CDR1 MDHEN and CDR2 SYDVKM. V lost 4 bases, J lost 1 base, and 9 bases stayed unmatched. For the CDR3, the DNA is TGTGCCAGCAGTTCCCCGGGACTAGCGGGAGAGGGGTCCTACAATGAGCAGTTCTTC. Its protein is CASSSPGLAGEGSYNEQFF.

This clonotype has more than one count but fewer than ten. The chain combines TRBV4-3 with TRBJ2-2; D ambiguous. CDR1 LGHNA and CDR2 YSLEER come from the germline V gene. Trimming pared 2 bases from V and 7 bases from J, leaving 2 bases between. The CDR3 runs 11 residues. CDR3 sequence reads: CASSQYGELFF. Here the CDR3 DNA reads TGCGCCAGCAGCCAATACGGGGAGCTGTTTTTT.

The chain joins TRBV12-3 or TRBV12-4 to TRBJ2-5; weak D call: TRBD2 (5 bases). Deletions cut 8 bases from V and 7 bases from J, with 17 bases between. The CDR3 consists of 13 residues. This chain's CDR3 is CASLPGGFGTQYF. CDR3 nucleotide sequence: TGTGCCAGCCTCCCGGGCGGGTTTGGGACCCAGTACTTC.

V gene TRBV20-1 combines with J gene TRBJ1-5; maybe TRBD1 (6 bases). Trimming stripped 3 bases from V and 0 bases from J, with 15 bases between. CDR1 and CDR2 from the germline V gene are DFQATT and SNEGSKA (reference sequence). CDR3 length: 16 residues. CDR3 loop: CSASVPTGNSNQPQHF. CDR3 DNA sequence: TGCAGTGCTAGCGTACCCACAGGGAATAGCAATCAGCCCCAGCATTTT.

This clonotype was seen a few times. The rearrangement links TRBV2 to TRBJ1-2; possible D gene TRBD1, 6 bases. V was pared by 4 bases and J by 7 bases, with 16 bases between. The CDR3 runs to 14 residues. CDR1 is SNHLY and CDR2 is FYNNEI in the germline V gene. This CDR3 reads CASSASGEGLGYTF. The CDR3 DNA follows: TGTGCCAGCAGTGCCTCAGGGGAAGGGCTTGGCTACACCTTC.

This clonotype was counted a few times. The V gene is TRBV6-2 or TRBV6-3, the J gene TRBJ2-4; TRBD2 agrees at 8 bases. Germline assignment: CDR1 MNHEY and CDR2 SVGEGT. With 6 bases clipped from V and 7 bases from J, the junction kept 11 bases outside the gene matches. The CDR3 contains 15 residues. Here the CDR3 DNA reads TGTGCCAGCAGACTCGACGGGGGGGCGACGAACATTCAGTACTTC. This translates into CASRLDGGATNIQYF.

The chain employs TRBV10-2 and TRBJ2-1; 11 nucleotides align to TRBD1. V gave up 6 bases and J gave up 4 bases; unmatched junction bases: 5. The germline V gene has CDR1 WSHSY and CDR2 SAAADI. The CDR3 is 15 residues long. The CDR3 nucleotides are TGCGCCAGCAGGGGGGGGACAGGGGGATACAATGAGCAGTTCTTC. It specifies CASRGGTGGYNEQFF.

The table lists this clonotype with a few counts. The chain joins TRBV29-1 to TRBJ2-3; TRBD1 agrees at 7 bases. The V segment lost 7 bases and the J segment 0 bases; nucleotides outside the gene matches: 4. Germline loops: CDR1 SQVTM, CDR2 ANQGSEA. The CDR3 consists of 13 residues. The CDR3 region has the DNA TGCAGCGCACCGGGACAGAGCACAGATACGCAGTATTTT. Residues: CSAPGQSTDTQYF.

The genes are TRBV4-3 and TRBJ2-1, with D unresolved. The CDR3 sequence is 13 residues long. From germline, CDR1 is LGHNA and CDR2 YSLEER. Trimming removed 0 bases from V and 8 bases from J, with 8 bases in between. The CDR3 loop is CASSQEGAHEQFF. In DNA, the CDR3 is TGCGCCAGCAGCCAAGAAGGAGCACATGAGCAGTTCTTC.

This chain links TRBV2 with TRBJ2-1; TRBD1 agrees at 8 bases. Germline assignment: CDR1 SNHLY and CDR2 FYNNEI. V dropped 5 bases and J dropped 6; count of bases not matched to a gene: 9. CDR3 length equals 15 residues. The CDR3 protein is CASSPRGRYVNEQFF. CDR3 nucleotides: TGTGCCAGCAGTCCCAGGGGGCGGTACGTCAATGAGCAGTTCTTC.

The V gene is TRBV7-9, the J gene TRBJ2-3; 7 nucleotides match TRBD2. V dropped 5 bases and J dropped 3; count of bases not matched to a gene: 2. This CDR3 is built from 13 residues. Germline CDR1 is SEHNR and CDR2 is FQNEAQ (reference sequence). CDR3 residues: CASSREVTDTQYF. CDR3 nucleotides: TGTGCCAGCAGCCGGGAGGTAACAGATACGCAGTATTTT.

The sample holds a few counts of this clonotype. J is TRBJ1-2 and V is TRBV7-2, with a tentative D call TRBD1 (6 bases). Germline assignment: CDR1 SGHTA and CDR2 FQGNSA. The CDR3 contains 14 residues. The V end was cut by 2 bases, the J end by 8 bases, with 15 bases between. The CDR3 reads CASSLSRGALGYTF. The CDR3 bases are TGTGCCAGCAGCTTAAGTCGGGGGGCTCTCGGCTACACCTTC.

The chain recombines TRBV4-3 with TRBJ2-5; 7 nucleotides match TRBD1. The CDR3 is made up of 14 amino acids. Germline assignment: CDR1 LGHNA and CDR2 YSLEER. The V segment lost 4 bases and the J segment 6 bases; nucleotides outside the gene matches: 8. For the CDR3, the DNA is TGCGCCAGCAGCCTGATGACAGGGTCACAGACCCAGTACTTC. Residues: CASSLMTGSQTQYF.

This clonotype showed up just a few times. The chain joins TRBV7-2 to TRBJ1-2, with D tentatively TRBD1 (5 bases). This CDR3 spans 14 amino acids. CDR1 and CDR2 (germline): SGHTA, FQGNSA. V shed 3 bases and J shed 6 bases, with 14 bases lying between them. As DNA, the CDR3 is TGTGCCAGCAGCTTGGAAGGGGCCCTGGATGGCTACACCTTC. Protein product: CASSLEGALDGYTF.

This clonotype appeared a few times. This chain joins TRBV7-8 and TRBJ2-7; 9 bases line up with TRBD1. Trimming at V came to 4 bases and at J to 5 bases, leaving 3 bases not matched to a gene. Germline V CDR1 and CDR2: SGHVS, FQNEAQ. The CDR3 contains 13 residues. The CDR3 DNA reads TGTGCCAGCAGCTCCCGGACAGGGGACGAGCAGTACTTC. Translation: CASSSRTGDEQYF. Combining the CDR3 with reference TRBV7-8 and TRBJ2-7 gives the whole variable domain GAGVSQSPRYKVAKRGQDVALRCDPISGHVSLFWYQQALGQGPEFLTYFQNEAQLDKSGLPSDRFFAERPEGSVSTLKIQRTQQEDSAVYLCASSSRTGDEQYFGPGTRLTVT.

The chain employs TRBV7-9 and TRBJ2-5; D is undetermined. CDR1 SEHNR and CDR2 FQNEAQ come from the germline V gene (reference sequence). This CDR3 is 14 amino acids long. Trimming cost V 4 bases and J 4 bases, with 13 bases left between them. CDR3 nucleotide sequence: TGTGCCAGCAGCTCGCCGGCTAGTCGAGAGACCCAGTACTTC. Its protein product is CASSSPASRETQYF.

The chain links TRBV12-3 or TRBV12-4 to TRBJ2-7; the D is unclear. V was clipped by 6 bases and J by 4 bases, with 13 bases between them. This CDR3 has 13 residues. CDR3 region: CASSAKGPYEQYF. The CDR3 bases are TGTGCCAGCAGCGCAAAAGGCCCTTACGAGCAGTACTTC.

The J gene is TRBJ2-1, the V gene TRBV20-1; D possibly corresponds to TRBD2 (6 bases). The CDR3 has 15 residues. V was clipped by 4 bases and J by 3 bases, with 16 bases between them. Germline CDR1 DFQATT, CDR2 SNEGSKA (reference sequence). CDR3 nucleotides: TGCAGTGCTATGGGGCGGGGATCGATCTACAATGAGCAGTTCTTC. This sequence encodes CSAMGRGSIYNEQFF.

This clonotype was recorded a few times. The V and J genes are TRBV5-1 and TRBJ2-3, with 7 bases that match TRBD1. The CDR3 loop spans 14 amino acids. Germline V gene lookup returns CDR1 SGHRS and CDR2 YFSETQ. The ends lost 4 bases at V and 4 bases at J; junction bases unmatched: 6. CDR3 amino acids: CASSTTTGADTQYF. Here the CDR3 DNA reads TGCGCCAGCAGCACCACCACAGGGGCAGATACGCAGTATTTT.